The text below deals with one T cell receptor beta chain. The sample originates from a study of T cell changes during pregnancy in multiple sclerosis. Assay: immunoSEQ multiplex PCR; the TCRdb copy retains only in-frame clones and omits some. The table includes approximately 80,000 clones, around 93% detected once. The V gene's germline CDR1 is SGHTA and CDR2 FQGNSA. The CDR3 consists of 17 residues. Trimming left V 0 bases short and J 1 base short, with 16 bases between. This receptor was obtained from a female donor in good health, enrolled as a control in a pregnancy study. The chain combines TRBV7-2 with TRBJ2-7; maybe TRBD1 (5 bases). Sample: peripheral blood, taken in the second trimester of pregnancy. The CDR3 nucleotides are TGTGCCAGCAGCTTAGCGCAATTGACAGCCAGATCCTACGAGCAGTACTTC. It translates to CASSLAQLTARSYEQYF.